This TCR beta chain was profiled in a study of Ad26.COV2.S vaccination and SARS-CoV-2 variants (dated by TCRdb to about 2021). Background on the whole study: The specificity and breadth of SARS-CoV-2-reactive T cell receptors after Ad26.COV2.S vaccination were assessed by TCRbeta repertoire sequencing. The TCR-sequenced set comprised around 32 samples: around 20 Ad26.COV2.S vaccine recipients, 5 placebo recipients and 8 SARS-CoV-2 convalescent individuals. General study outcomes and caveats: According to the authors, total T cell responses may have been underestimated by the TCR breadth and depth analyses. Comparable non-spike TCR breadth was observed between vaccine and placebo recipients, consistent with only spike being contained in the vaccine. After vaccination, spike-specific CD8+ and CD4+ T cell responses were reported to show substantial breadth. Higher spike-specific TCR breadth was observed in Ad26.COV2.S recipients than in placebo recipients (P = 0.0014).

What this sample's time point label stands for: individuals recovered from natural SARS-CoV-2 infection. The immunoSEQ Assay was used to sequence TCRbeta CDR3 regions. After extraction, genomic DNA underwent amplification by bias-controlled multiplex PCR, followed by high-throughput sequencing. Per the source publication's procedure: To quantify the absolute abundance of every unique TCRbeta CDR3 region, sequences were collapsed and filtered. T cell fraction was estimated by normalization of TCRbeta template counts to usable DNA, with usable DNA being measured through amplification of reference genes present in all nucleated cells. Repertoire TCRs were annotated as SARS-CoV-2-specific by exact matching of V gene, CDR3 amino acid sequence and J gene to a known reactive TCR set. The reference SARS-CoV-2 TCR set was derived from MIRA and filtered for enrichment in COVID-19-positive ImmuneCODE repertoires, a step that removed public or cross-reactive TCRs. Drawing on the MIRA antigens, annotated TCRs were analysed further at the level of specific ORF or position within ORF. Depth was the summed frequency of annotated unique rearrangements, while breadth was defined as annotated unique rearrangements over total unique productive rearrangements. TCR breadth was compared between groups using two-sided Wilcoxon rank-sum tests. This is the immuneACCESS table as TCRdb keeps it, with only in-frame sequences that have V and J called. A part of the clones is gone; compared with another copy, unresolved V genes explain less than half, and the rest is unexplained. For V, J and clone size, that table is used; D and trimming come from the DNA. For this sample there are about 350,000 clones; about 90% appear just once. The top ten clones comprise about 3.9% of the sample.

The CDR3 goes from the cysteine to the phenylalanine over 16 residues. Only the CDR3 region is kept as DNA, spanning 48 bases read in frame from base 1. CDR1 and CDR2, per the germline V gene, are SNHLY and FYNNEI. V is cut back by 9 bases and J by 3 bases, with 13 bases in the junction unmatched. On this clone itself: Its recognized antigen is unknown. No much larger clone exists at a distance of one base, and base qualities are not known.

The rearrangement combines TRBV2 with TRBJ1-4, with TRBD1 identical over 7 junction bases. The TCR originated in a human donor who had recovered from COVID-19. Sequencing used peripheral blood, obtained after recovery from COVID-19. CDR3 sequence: CASCRRSGTANEKLFF. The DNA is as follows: TGTGCCAGTTGCCGAAGGTCCGGGACAGCTAATGAAAAACTGTTTTTT.